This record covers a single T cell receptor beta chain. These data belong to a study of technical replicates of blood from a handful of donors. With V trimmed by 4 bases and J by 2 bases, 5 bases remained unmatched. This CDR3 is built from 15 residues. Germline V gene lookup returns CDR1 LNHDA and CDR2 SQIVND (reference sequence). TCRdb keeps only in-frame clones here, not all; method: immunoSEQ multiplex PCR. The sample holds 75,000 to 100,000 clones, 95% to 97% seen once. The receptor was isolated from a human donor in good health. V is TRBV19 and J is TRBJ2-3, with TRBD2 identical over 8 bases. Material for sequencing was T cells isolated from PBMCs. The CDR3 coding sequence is TGTGCCAGTAGTACAATAGCGGGGCACACAGATACGCAGTATTTT. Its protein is CASSTIAGHTDTQYF.